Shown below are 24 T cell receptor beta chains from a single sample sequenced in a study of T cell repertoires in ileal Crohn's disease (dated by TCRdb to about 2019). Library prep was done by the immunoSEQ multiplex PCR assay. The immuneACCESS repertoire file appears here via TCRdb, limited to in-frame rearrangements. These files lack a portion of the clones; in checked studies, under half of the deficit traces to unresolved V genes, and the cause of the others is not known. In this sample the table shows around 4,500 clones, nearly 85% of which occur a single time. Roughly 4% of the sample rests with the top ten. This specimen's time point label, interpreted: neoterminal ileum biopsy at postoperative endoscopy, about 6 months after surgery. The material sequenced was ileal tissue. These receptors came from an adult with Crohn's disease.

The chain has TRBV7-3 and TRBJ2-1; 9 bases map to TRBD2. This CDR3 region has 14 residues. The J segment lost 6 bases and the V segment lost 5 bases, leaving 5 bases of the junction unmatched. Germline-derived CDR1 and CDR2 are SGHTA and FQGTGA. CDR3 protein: CASSAAGGPNEQFF. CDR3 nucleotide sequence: TGTGCCAGCAGCGCCGCGGGAGGGCCCAATGAGCAGTTCTTC. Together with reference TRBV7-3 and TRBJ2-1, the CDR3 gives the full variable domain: GAGVSQTPSNKVTEKGKYVELRCDPISGHTALYWYRQSLGQGPEFLIYFQGTGAADDSGLPNDRFFAVRPEGSVSTLKIQRTERGDSAVYLCASSAAGGPNEQFFGPGTRLTVL.

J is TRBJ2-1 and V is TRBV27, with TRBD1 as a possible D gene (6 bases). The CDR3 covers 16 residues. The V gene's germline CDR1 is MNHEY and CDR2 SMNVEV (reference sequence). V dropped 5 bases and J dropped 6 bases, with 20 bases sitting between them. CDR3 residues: CASSPRTEWPGNEQFF. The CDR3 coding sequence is TGTGCCAGCAGTCCCCGGACAGAATGGCCAGGCAATGAGCAGTTCTTC.

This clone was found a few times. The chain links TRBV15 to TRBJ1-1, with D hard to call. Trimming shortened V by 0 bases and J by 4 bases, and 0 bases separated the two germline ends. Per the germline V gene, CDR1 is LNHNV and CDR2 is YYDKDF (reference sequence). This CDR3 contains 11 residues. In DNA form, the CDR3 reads TGTGCCACCAGCAGAGACACTGAAGCTTTCTTT. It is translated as CATSRDTEAFF.

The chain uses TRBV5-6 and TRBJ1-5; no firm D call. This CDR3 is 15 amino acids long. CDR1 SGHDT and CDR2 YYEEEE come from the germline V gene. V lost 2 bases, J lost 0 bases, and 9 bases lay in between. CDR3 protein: CASSFGLISNQPQHF. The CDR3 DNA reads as TGTGCCAGCAGCTTCGGCCTGATTAGCAATCAGCCCCAGCATTTT. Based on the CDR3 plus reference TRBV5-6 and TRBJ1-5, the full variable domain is DAGVTQSPTHLIKTRGQQVTLRCSPKSGHDTVSWYQQALGQGPQFIFQYYEEEERQRGNFPDRFSGHQFPNYSSELNVNALLLGDSALYLCASSFGLISNQPQHFGDGTRLSIL.

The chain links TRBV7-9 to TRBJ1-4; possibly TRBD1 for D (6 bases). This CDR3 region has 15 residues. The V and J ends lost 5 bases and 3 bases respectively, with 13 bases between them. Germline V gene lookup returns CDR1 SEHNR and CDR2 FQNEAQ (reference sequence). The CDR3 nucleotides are TGTGCCAGCAGCACCGGACAGAACCCTAATGAAAAACTGTTTTTT. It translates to CASSTGQNPNEKLFF.

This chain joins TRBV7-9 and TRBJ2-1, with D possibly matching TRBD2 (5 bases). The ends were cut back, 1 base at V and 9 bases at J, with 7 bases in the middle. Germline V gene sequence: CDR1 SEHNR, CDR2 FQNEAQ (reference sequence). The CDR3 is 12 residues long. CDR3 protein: CASSLVEGEQFF. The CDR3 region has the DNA TGTGCCAGCAGCTTAGTAGAGGGTGAGCAGTTCTTC. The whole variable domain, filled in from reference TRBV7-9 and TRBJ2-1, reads DTGVSQNPRHKITKRGQNVTFRCDPISEHNRLYWYRQTLGQGPEFLTYFQNEAQLEKSRLLSDRFSAERPKGSFSTLEIQRTEQGDSAMYLCASSLVEGEQFFGPGTRLTVL.

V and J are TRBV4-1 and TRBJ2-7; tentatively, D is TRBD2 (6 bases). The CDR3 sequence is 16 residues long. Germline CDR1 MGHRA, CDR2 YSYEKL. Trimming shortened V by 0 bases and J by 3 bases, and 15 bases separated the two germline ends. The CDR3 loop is CASSQDRTSRYYEQYF. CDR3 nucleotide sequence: TGCGCCAGCAGCCAAGATCGTACTAGCAGATACTACGAGCAGTACTTC.

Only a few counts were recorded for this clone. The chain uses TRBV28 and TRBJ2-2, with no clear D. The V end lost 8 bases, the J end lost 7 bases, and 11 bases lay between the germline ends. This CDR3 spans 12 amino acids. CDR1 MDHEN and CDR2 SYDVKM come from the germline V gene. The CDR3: CASGRADGELFF. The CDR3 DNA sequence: TGTGCCAGCGGAAGGGCGGACGGGGAGCTGTTTTTT.

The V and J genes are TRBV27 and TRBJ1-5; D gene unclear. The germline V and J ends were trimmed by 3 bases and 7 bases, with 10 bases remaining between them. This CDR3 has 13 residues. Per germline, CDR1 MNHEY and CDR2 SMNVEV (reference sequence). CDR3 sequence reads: CASSLGFGQPQHF. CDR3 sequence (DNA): TGTGCCAGCAGTTTGGGGTTCGGGCAGCCCCAGCATTTT.

The CDR3 region has the DNA TGTGCCTGGAGTGTACTAGCGGGTGCCTACGAGCAGTACTTC. Residues: CAWSVLAGAYEQYF. This chain links TRBV30 with TRBJ2-7; 9 nucleotides match TRBD2. Unmatched junction bases numbered 2, after V lost 0 bases and J lost 2 bases. In germline, CDR1 is GTSNPN, CDR2 SVGIG (reference sequence). The CDR3 runs 14 residues.

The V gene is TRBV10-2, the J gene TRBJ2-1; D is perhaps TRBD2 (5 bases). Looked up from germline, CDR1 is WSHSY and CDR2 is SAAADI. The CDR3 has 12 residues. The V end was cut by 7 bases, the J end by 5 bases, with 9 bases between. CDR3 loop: CASNMRDNEQFF. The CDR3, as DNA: TGCGCCAGCAATATGAGGGACAATGAGCAGTTCTTC.

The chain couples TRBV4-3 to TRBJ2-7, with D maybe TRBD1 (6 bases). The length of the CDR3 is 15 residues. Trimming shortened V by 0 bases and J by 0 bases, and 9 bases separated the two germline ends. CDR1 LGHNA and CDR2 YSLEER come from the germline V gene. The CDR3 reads CASSQEQGSSYEQYF. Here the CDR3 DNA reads TGCGCCAGCAGCCAAGAGCAGGGGAGCTCCTACGAGCAGTACTTC.

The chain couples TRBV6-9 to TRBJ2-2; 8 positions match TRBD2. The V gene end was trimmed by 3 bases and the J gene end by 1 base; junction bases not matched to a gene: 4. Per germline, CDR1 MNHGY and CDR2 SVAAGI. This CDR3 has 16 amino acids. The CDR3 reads CASSYPSGRNTGELFF. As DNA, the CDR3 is TGTGCCAGCAGTTACCCCAGCGGGAGGAACACCGGGGAGCTGTTTTTT.

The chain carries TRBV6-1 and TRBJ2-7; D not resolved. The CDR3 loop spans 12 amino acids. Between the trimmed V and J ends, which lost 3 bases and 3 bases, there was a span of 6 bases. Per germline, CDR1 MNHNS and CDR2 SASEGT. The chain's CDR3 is CASSDSLYEQYF. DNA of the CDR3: TGTGCCAGCAGTGACAGTCTCTACGAGCAGTACTTC.

The DNA for the CDR3 is TGTGCCAGCGAGGTAGGGAACTCTGGAAACACCATATATTTT. The encoded protein is CASEVGNSGNTIYF. The chain carries TRBV6-1 and TRBJ1-3; D remains unclear. V shed 8 bases and J shed 0 bases, with 11 bases lying between them. Germline V gives CDR1 MNHNS, CDR2 SASEGT. The CDR3 totals 14 residues.

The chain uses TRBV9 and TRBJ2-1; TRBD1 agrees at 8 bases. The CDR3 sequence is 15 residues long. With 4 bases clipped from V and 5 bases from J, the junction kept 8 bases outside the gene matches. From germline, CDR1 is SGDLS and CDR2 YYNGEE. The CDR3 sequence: CASSLQGAGHNEQFF. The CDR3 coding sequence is TGTGCCAGCAGCCTCCAGGGGGCGGGCCACAATGAGCAGTTCTTC.

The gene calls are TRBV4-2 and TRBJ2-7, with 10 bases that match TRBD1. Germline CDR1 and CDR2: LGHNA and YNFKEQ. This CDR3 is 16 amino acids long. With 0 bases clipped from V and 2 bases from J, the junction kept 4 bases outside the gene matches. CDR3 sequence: CASSQDLGTGAYEQYF. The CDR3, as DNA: TGTGCCAGCAGCCAAGATCTTGGGACAGGGGCCTACGAGCAGTACTTC.

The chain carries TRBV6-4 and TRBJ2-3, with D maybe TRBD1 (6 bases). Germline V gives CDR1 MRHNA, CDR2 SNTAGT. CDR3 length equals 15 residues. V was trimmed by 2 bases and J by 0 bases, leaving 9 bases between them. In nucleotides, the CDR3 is TGTGCCAGCAGTGACGGGGGCGGGAGCACAGATACGCAGTATTTT. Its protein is CASSDGGGSTDTQYF.

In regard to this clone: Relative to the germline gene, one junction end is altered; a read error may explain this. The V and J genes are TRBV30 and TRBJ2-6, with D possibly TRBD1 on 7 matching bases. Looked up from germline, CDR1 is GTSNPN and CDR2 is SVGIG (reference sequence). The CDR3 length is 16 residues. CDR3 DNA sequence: TGTGCCCGCCGAGGGCAGGGGGGATCTGGGGCCAGCGTCCTGACTTTC. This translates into CARRGQGGSGASVLTF.

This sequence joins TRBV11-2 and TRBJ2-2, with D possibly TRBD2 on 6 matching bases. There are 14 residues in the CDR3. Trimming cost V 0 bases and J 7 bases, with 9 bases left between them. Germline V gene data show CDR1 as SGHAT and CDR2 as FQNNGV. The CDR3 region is CASSLDWRDGELFF. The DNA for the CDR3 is TGTGCCAGCAGCTTAGATTGGAGGGACGGGGAGCTGTTTTTT.

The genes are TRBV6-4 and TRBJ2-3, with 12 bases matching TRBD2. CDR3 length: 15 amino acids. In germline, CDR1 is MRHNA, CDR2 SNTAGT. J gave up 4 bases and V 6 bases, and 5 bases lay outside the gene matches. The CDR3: CASSVGLAGSDTQYF. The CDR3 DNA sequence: TGTGCCAGCAGCGTCGGACTAGCGGGATCAGATACGCAGTATTTT.

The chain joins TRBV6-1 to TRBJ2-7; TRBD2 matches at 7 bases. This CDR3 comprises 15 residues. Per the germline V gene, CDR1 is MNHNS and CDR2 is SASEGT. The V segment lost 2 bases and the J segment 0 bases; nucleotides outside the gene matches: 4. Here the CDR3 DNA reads TGTGCCAGCAGTGAACAGGGCGGGAGCTCCTACGAGCAGTACTTC. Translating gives CASSEQGGSSYEQYF.

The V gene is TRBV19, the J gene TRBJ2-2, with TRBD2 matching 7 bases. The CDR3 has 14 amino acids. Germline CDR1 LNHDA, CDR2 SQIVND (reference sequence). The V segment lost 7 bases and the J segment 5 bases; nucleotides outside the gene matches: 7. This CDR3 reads CASTGLAVTGELFF. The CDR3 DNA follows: TGTGCCAGTACGGGGCTAGCGGTAACCGGGGAGCTGTTTTTT.

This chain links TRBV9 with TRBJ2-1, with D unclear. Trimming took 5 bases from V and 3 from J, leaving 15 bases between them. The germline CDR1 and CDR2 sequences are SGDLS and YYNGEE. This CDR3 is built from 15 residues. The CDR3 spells CASSIWDDFYNEQFF. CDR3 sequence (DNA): TGTGCCAGCAGTATATGGGATGATTTCTACAATGAGCAGTTCTTC.